This TCR beta chain stems from a study of shared clonotypes between healthy human individuals. Sequencing was performed with immunoSEQ multiplex PCR; in TCRdb, only in-frame clones are kept and a portion is missing. Among about 2 million clones, 95% were seen once, and the ten largest hold around 0.13%. This CDR3 is built from 11 residues. From germline, CDR1 is LNHDA and CDR2 SQIVND (reference sequence). V was cut by 6 bases and J by 12 bases, with 12 bases left in between. This receptor was identified in a man between 18 and 35 years old in good health. Sequenced input: naive CD4+ T cells sorted from blood. As for subset: CD45RA+ positively selected. The chain employs TRBV19 and TRBJ2-1, with a possible D match to TRBD2 (7 bases). CDR3 DNA: TGTGCCAGTAGCCTAGCGGACAGGCAGTTCTTC. It codes for CASSLADRQFF.